Below are 3 T cell receptor beta chains sequenced from a single sample in a study of PD-1 blockade in classical Hodgkin lymphoma. Measured with immunoSEQ multiplex PCR; TCRdb has only the in-frame clones, and not every one. The data hold tens of thousands of clones, with around 86% observed a single time. Time point specified: cycle 4 day 1 (C4D1), after five to seven weeks of nivolumab. All the patients suffered relapse after autologous stem cell transplantation, and brentuximab vedotin exposure differed. Researchers used magnetic negative selection to pull out pure CD4+ T cells from thawed PBMCs. The material sequenced was CD4+ T cells from blood, taken before the fourth cycle of nivolumab. Receptors were obtained from a human donor with classical Hodgkin lymphoma.

This clone showed up just once. The chain combines TRBV7-6 with TRBJ2-1; a possible D gene is TRBD1 (6 bases). Germline loops: CDR1 SGHVS, CDR2 FNYEAQ. There are 16 residues in the CDR3. The germline V and J ends were trimmed by 1 base and 6 bases, with 16 bases remaining between them. CDR3 region: CASSLEGVARGNEQFF. The CDR3 DNA is TGTGCCAGCAGCTTAGAGGGCGTCGCCAGGGGCAATGAGCAGTTCTTC.

This chain links TRBV10-3 with TRBJ1-2; D is perhaps TRBD1 (6 bases). Per the germline V gene, CDR1 is ENHRY and CDR2 is SYGVKD. The CDR3 covers 13 residues. Trimming stripped 2 bases from V and 7 bases from J, with 11 bases between. The chain's CDR3 is CAISEGTGFGYTF. CDR3 bases: TGTGCCATCAGTGAGGGTACAGGGTTTGGCTACACCTTC.

The chain employs TRBV30 and TRBJ1-6; D gene uncertain. The CDR3 runs 14 residues. The germline V and J ends were trimmed by 1 base and 11 bases, with 15 bases remaining between them. Germline CDR1 and CDR2: GTSNPN and SVGIG (reference sequence). CDR3 protein: CAWSGGLSGAPLHF. The DNA for the CDR3 is TGTGCCTGGAGTGGAGGCCTCTCCGGGGCACCCCTCCACTTT.